These 2 T cell receptor beta chains came from one sample sequenced in a study of beta chain features in type 1 diabetes. Expressed TCRB transcripts were sequenced because the isolated RNA had all been reverse transcribed beforehand. Clones were sequenced by immunoSEQ multiplex PCR, and TCRdb holds only the in-frame ones, with some missing. This sample has 200,000 to 250,000 clones, with 14% found just once. Whole-study results and caveats: Type 1 diabetes patients had moderately but significantly shorter TCRB CDR3s in all four CD4+ subsets.

Antigens for these TCRs are unknown. Sample: naive CD4+ T cells from blood. These receptor sequences come from a man under 40 with type 1 diabetes.

The chain links TRBV5-4 to TRBJ2-1, with 9 bases lining up with TRBD1. Unmatched junction bases numbered 13, after V lost 4 bases and J lost 8 bases. This CDR3 is built from 16 residues. Per the germline V gene, CDR1 is SGHNT and CDR2 is YYREEE (reference sequence). CDR3 nucleotides: TGTGCCAGCAGCCCGAAAGGACAGGGGTGGGGGGATGAGCAGTTCTTC. It is translated as CASSPKGQGWGDEQFF.

The chain joins TRBV29-1 to TRBJ2-7; 9 nucleotides line up with TRBD2. V lost 4 bases and J lost 0; bases outside the gene matches: 4. This CDR3 spans 14 amino acids. The germline CDR1 and CDR2 sequences are SQVTM and ANQGSEA. As DNA, the CDR3 is TGCAGCGTTGTAGCGGGAGAGCCCTCCTACGAGCAGTACTTC. Translated: CSVVAGEPSYEQYF.